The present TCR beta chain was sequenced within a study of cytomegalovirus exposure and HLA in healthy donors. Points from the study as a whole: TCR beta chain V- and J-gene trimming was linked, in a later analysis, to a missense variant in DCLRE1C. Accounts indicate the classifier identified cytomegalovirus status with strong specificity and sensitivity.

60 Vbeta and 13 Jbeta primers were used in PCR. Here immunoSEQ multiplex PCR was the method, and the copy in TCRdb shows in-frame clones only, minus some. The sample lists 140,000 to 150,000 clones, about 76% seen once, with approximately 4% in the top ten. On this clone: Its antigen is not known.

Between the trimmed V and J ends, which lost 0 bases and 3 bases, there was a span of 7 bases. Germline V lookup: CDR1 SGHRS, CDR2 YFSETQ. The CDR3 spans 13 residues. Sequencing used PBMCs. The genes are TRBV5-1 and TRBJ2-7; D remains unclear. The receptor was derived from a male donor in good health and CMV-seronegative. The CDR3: CASSLERFYEQYF. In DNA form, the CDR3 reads TGCGCCAGCAGCTTGGAACGGTTCTACGAGCAGTACTTC.